The 10 T cell receptor beta chains in this list originate from one sample, sequenced in a study of T cell responses to AZD1222 COVID-19 vaccine. Here immunoSEQ multiplex PCR was the method, and the copy in TCRdb shows in-frame clones only, minus some. The sample has roughly 83,000 clones; roughly 86% are singletons. The specimen was peripheral blood, collected on day 0 of AZD1222 vaccination. Receptor source: an adult in good health.

CDR3 sequence: CASSYYTGAIEKLFF. The CDR3, as DNA: TGTGCCAGCAGTTACTATACAGGGGCGATTGAAAAACTGTTTTTT. V usage is TRBV6-5 and J usage is TRBJ1-4; 7 positions agree with TRBD1. Unmatched junction bases numbered 6, after V lost 1 base and J lost 7 bases. Germline CDR1 is MNHEY and CDR2 is SVGAGI. This CDR3 region has 15 residues.

The chain is built from TRBV20-1 and TRBJ1-5; D is uncertain. Germline assignment: CDR1 DFQATT and CDR2 SNEGSKA (reference sequence). The CDR3 extends over 16 amino acids. The V end was cut by 3 bases, the J end by 1 base, with 16 bases between. CDR3: CSASLIGPGSNQPQHF. CDR3 sequence (DNA): TGCAGTGCTAGTTTGATCGGCCCGGGGAGCAATCAGCCCCAGCATTTT.

The V call is TRBV15, the J call TRBJ2-7; 12 bases line up with TRBD1. The germline CDR1 and CDR2 sequences are LNHNV and YYDKDF (reference sequence). The CDR3 consists of 15 residues. V was pared by 2 bases and J by 7 bases, with 6 bases of the junction left unmatched. The CDR3 coding sequence is TGTGCCACCAGCAGACCGGGACAGGGGGCACGAGAGCAGTACTTC. It yields the protein CATSRPGQGAREQYF.

This clone has a single count. The chain has TRBV27 and TRBJ1-5, with a weak D call TRBD1 (5 bases). Trimming removed 4 bases from V and 0 bases from J, with 16 bases in between. This CDR3 has 17 residues. CDR1 is MNHEY, CDR2 SMNVEV, per germline (reference sequence). CDR3 loop: CASSSGQSKNSNQPQHF. CDR3 in DNA: TGTGCCAGCAGTTCGGGGCAGTCAAAAAATAGCAATCAGCCCCAGCATTTT.

The table lists this clone with a count of one. This chain uses TRBV5-1 with TRBJ2-1; D is uncertain. From germline, CDR1 is SGHRS and CDR2 YFSETQ. There are 12 residues in the CDR3. V was cut by 1 base and J by 4 bases, with 3 bases left in between. CDR3: CASSLLYNEQFF. The CDR3 region has the DNA TGCGCCAGCAGCTTGTTGTACAATGAGCAGTTCTTC.

The chain employs TRBV3-1 (or the pseudogene TRBV3-2) and TRBJ2-5; D is unresolved. Germline V gives CDR1 LGHDT, CDR2 YNNKEL (reference sequence). V was pared by 1 base and J by 0 bases, with 6 bases between. The CDR3 contains 14 residues. The CDR3 DNA is TGTGCCAGCAGCCAAGGAGGCAACCAAGAGACCCAGTACTTC. This codes for CASSQGGNQETQYF.

The V and J genes are TRBV4-3 and TRBJ2-7; tentative D call: TRBD2 (6 bases). V gave up 0 bases and J gave up 3 bases, with 18 bases separating them. CDR3 size: 17 residues. Germline loops: CDR1 LGHNA, CDR2 YSLEER. In DNA form, the CDR3 reads TGCGCCAGCAGCCAAGATGTGGCTCGGGGGAAAGTCTACGAGCAGTACTTC. Residues: CASSQDVARGKVYEQYF.

V usage is TRBV10-1 and J usage is TRBJ2-1; weak D call: TRBD2 (6 bases). Trimming removed 1 base from V and 5 bases from J, with 12 bases in between. This CDR3 has 15 residues. Germline CDR1 is WNHNN and CDR2 is SYGVQD (reference sequence). CDR3 amino acids: CASSEFRGENNEQFF. CDR3 sequence (DNA): TGCGCCAGCAGTGAGTTTCGCGGGGAGAACAATGAGCAGTTCTTC.

This chain connects TRBV5-4 to TRBJ2-3; 8 nucleotides match TRBD2. With 4 bases clipped from V and 2 bases from J, the junction kept 3 bases outside the gene matches. The germline V gene has CDR1 SGHNT and CDR2 YYREEE (reference sequence). CDR3 length equals 14 residues. The CDR3 loop reads CASSLGLDTDTQYF. The CDR3 DNA reads as TGTGCCAGCAGCCTGGGACTAGACACAGATACGCAGTATTTT.

The genes are TRBV5-1 and TRBJ1-2; maybe TRBD1 (5 bases). The V end was cut by 4 bases, the J end by 7 bases, with 20 bases between. This CDR3 comprises 15 residues. CDR1 and CDR2 from the germline V gene are SGHRS and YFSETQ. The CDR3 DNA reads as TGCGCCAGCAGCCCACAGGACTGGAGGGAGGGTGGCTACACCTTC. It specifies CASSPQDWREGGYTF.